The sequence of this TCR beta chain was determined in a study of graft-versus-host responses after intestinal transplantation. Study as a whole: Anti-thymocyte globulin induction preceded approximately three years of tacrolimus and steroid maintenance in all recipients.

Only in-frame clones appear in the TCRdb table, and some are missing; sequencing was by immunoSEQ multiplex PCR. The repertoire holds some 80,000 clones, with 80% to 95% as singletons. The study, taken as a whole, reports: GvH clones were identified in recipient marrow, with some first appearing in ileum or blood.

In the case of this clone: No antigen is known for it.

With 4 bases removed from V and 0 bases from J, the gap between germline ends came to 11 bases. The V gene's germline CDR1 is SGHRS and CDR2 YFSETQ. The CDR3 extends over 15 amino acids. Specimen: unstimulated CD8+ T cells sorted from spleen or lymph node cells, collected before transplant. The origin of this receptor is a human donor who was the organ donor for an intestinal transplant. The chain is built from TRBV5-1 and TRBJ2-1, with D hard to call. The CDR3 region is CASSRHESSYNEQFF. In DNA form, the CDR3 reads TGCGCCAGCAGCAGACACGAAAGCTCCTACAATGAGCAGTTCTTC.